This T cell receptor beta chain was recovered during a study of blood T cell repertoires in COVID-19. In the study overall: Some COVID-19 samples were acute and others convalescent; all came from the United States, Italy and Spain. Sample material is recorded as cDNA or gDNA derived from T cells, B-cell-depleted T cells, or PBMCs.

Original processing notes: Researchers report that nucleated cell counts were estimated from reference gene primer amplification. Libraries were prepared by immunoSEQ multiplex PCR; TCRdb keeps only in-frame clonotypes and omits some of them. V and J calls and clone size are those listed in that table; D and trimming were worked out from the DNA. The table lists fewer than 200,000 clones, around 83% of them singletons. Seattle patients were enrolled during active infection and followed longitudinally. V lost 4 bases, J lost 6 bases, and 8 bases stayed unmatched. CDR1 and CDR2 from the germline V gene are MGHRA and YSYEKL. This CDR3 has 14 amino acids.

Input material: peripheral blood. The clonotype comes from a woman aged 70-85 years with COVID-19, enrolled during active disease. This chain joins TRBV4-1 and TRBJ2-7, with 8 positions matching TRBD1. CDR3 nucleotides: TGCGCCAGCAGCCTCTTTGAACAGGGGGGCGAGCAGTACTTC. Translated, it gives CASSLFEQGGEQYF.